The 30 T cell receptor beta chains below all came from one sample that was sequenced in a study of shared clonotypes between healthy human individuals. TCRdb's table, derived via immunoSEQ multiplex PCR, lists solely in-frame clones and lacks some. The table lists approximately 2.1 million clones, approximately 93% of them singletons, with 0.39% in the top ten. The sequenced sample consisted of naive CD4+ T cells from PBMCs. Subset here: CD45RA+ positively selected. These receptor sequences come from a man between 18 and 35 years old in good health. Some clones in this sample may be carry-over from other donors' samples.

This rearrangement joins TRBV7-2 to TRBJ2-1; no definite D call. This CDR3 has 13 amino acids. Looked up from germline, CDR1 is SGHTA and CDR2 is FQGNSA. V was shortened by 5 bases and J by 2 bases, with 7 bases between the two germline ends. CDR3 bases: TGTGCCAGCAGCACCGCGCCCTACAATGAGCAGTTCTTC. Amino acids: CASSTAPYNEQFF.

This clone appeared a single time. The gene calls are TRBV10-3 and TRBJ1-2; D perhaps matches TRBD1 (6 bases). The V end lost 2 bases, the J end lost 1 base, and 14 bases lay between the germline ends. The CDR3 extends over 16 amino acids. CDR1 is ENHRY and CDR2 is SYGVKD in the germline V gene. CDR3 region: CAISEGRGTRNYGYTF. In DNA, the CDR3 is TGTGCCATCAGTGAGGGGAGAGGGACACGTAACTATGGCTACACCTTC.

The chain employs TRBV5-1 and TRBJ2-3, with D uncertain. The CDR3 is made up of 14 amino acids. The germline gives CDR1 SGHRS, CDR2 YFSETQ. V gave up 4 bases and J gave up 4 bases, with 13 bases separating them. CDR3 residues: CASSTPGPADTQYF. The DNA for the CDR3 is TGCGCCAGCAGCACTCCCGGACCGGCAGATACGCAGTATTTT.

The V and J genes are TRBV18 and TRBJ2-2; 7 nucleotides align to TRBD2. The CDR3 extends over 16 amino acids. Germline V gene lookup returns CDR1 KGHSH and CDR2 LQKENI. J lost 4 bases, V lost 4 bases, and 9 bases had no gene match. The CDR3 sequence is CASSLNSAGVTGELFF. The CDR3, as DNA: TGTGCCAGCTCACTTAACTCCGCGGGGGTCACCGGGGAGCTGTTTTTT.

The gene calls are TRBV4-1 and TRBJ1-5, with TRBD1 matching 7 bases. Germline V lookup: CDR1 MGHRA, CDR2 YSYEKL. This CDR3 has 19 residues. V dropped 1 base and J dropped 3; count of bases not matched to a gene: 15. The CDR3 sequence: CASSQAGTAFSFNNQPQHF. The DNA for the CDR3 is TGCGCCAGCAGCCAAGCGGGGACAGCTTTCTCCTTTAACAATCAGCCCCAGCATTTT.

The chain links TRBV9 to TRBJ2-3; TRBD2 might be the D (5 bases). CDR1 is SGDLS and CDR2 is YYNGEE in the germline V gene. The CDR3 runs to 13 residues. With 7 bases removed from V and 3 bases from J, the gap between germline ends came to 12 bases. CDR3 nucleotide sequence: TGTGCCAGCTCTGCGGGTATAACAGATACGCAGTATTTT. Its protein is CASSAGITDTQYF.

This clone appeared once. The gene calls are TRBV7-9 and TRBJ1-5; the D gene is possibly TRBD1 (5 bases). V was pared by 5 bases and J by 3 bases, with 11 bases between. The CDR3 loop spans 14 amino acids. Germline V lookup: CDR1 SEHNR, CDR2 FQNEAQ (reference sequence). The CDR3 nucleotides are TGTGCCAGCAGCCCTCCCAGGGACAATCAGCCCCAGCATTTT. Translating it yields CASSPPRDNQPQHF.

The V call is TRBV5-4, the J call TRBJ1-3; maybe TRBD1 (5 bases). The CDR3 contains 16 residues. V was shortened by 1 base and J by 1 base, with 12 bases between the two germline ends. Looked up from germline, CDR1 is SGHNT and CDR2 is YYREEE (reference sequence). CDR3 sequence (DNA): TGTGCCAGCAGCTTGTCCTCCGGGGGGTCTGGAAACACCATATATTTT. Residues: CASSLSSGGSGNTIYF.

The genes are TRBV29-1 and TRBJ1-1; 9 bases align to TRBD1. CDR1 is SQVTM and CDR2 is ANQGSEA in the germline V gene. The CDR3 consists of 11 residues. Germline trimming cut 6 bases from V and 13 bases from J; bases unmatched to any gene: 9. CDR3 protein: CSVDPGQGCFF. Written as DNA, the CDR3 is TGCAGCGTGGACCCCGGACAGGGGTGTTTCTTT.

CDR3 sequence reads: CASFSPGANVLTF. The DNA of the CDR3 is TGTGCCAGTTTCAGCCCGGGGGCCAACGTCCTGACTTTC. The J gene is TRBJ2-6, the V gene TRBV19; D call uncertain. CDR3 length equals 13 residues. The V gene's germline CDR1 is LNHDA and CDR2 SQIVND (reference sequence). V lost 8 bases to trimming and J lost 4 bases, with 9 bases between them.

The chain is built from TRBV5-1 and TRBJ1-6, with TRBD1 identical over 7 bases. CDR1 and CDR2 (germline): SGHRS, YFSETQ. Trimming at V came to 4 bases and at J to 10 bases, leaving 8 bases not matched to a gene. CDR3 length equals 14 residues. The CDR3 DNA follows: TGCGCCAGCAGCGACGGGACAGCTTACTCACCCCTCCACTTT. Its protein is CASSDGTAYSPLHF. Using reference TRBV5-1 and TRBJ1-6 for the parts outside the CDR3, the full variable domain is KAGVTQTPRYLIKTRGQQVTLSCSPISGHRSVSWYQQTPGQGLQFLFEYFSETQRNKGNFPGRFSGRQFSNSRSEMNVSTLELGDSALYLCASSDGTAYSPLHFGNGTRLTVT.

This chain connects TRBV19 to TRBJ2-7; possibly TRBD1 for D (6 bases). The germline CDR1 and CDR2 sequences are LNHDA and SQIVND (reference sequence). The V end lost 6 bases, the J end lost 5 bases, and 23 bases lay between the germline ends. The CDR3 is 16 amino acids. CDR3 loop: CASSPDSQGFRHEQYF. In DNA, the CDR3 is TGTGCCAGTAGCCCGGATTCACAGGGATTCAGACACGAGCAGTACTTC.

The CDR3 reads CASSVGRNSGNTIYF. The CDR3 DNA reads TGTGCCAGCAGCGTAGGGCGGAACTCTGGAAACACCATATATTTT. The chain employs TRBV9 and TRBJ1-3; D not resolved. This CDR3 is 15 amino acids long. V lost 0 bases, J lost 0 bases, and 7 bases lay in between. Germline loops: CDR1 SGDLS, CDR2 YYNGEE.

V is TRBV7-2 and J is TRBJ2-5; D remains ambiguous. Germline V gives CDR1 SGHTA, CDR2 FQGNSA. With 5 bases removed from V and 5 bases from J, the gap between germline ends came to 12 bases. The CDR3 has 13 residues. CDR3 sequence reads: CASSLVVWETQYF. DNA for the CDR3: TGTGCCAGCAGCCTGGTAGTTTGGGAGACCCAGTACTTC.

The rearrangement uses TRBV5-1 and TRBJ2-7; D might be TRBD2 (6 bases). Germline V gene lookup returns CDR1 SGHRS and CDR2 YFSETQ. CDR3 length: 13 amino acids. Trimming stripped 2 bases from V and 6 bases from J, with 12 bases between. The DNA of the CDR3 is TGCGCCAGCAGCTTAATAGGAGGGCCCGAGCAGTACTTC. Its translation is CASSLIGGPEQYF. The entire variable domain, with the rest obtained from reference TRBV5-1 and TRBJ2-7, is as follows: KAGVTQTPRYLIKTRGQQVTLSCSPISGHRSVSWYQQTPGQGLQFLFEYFSETQRNKGNFPGRFSGRQFSNSRSEMNVSTLELGDSALYLCASSLIGGPEQYFGPGTRLTVT.

This chain uses TRBV19 with TRBJ2-1, with D hard to call. The V gene lost 0 bases and the J gene lost 1 base, with 7 bases spanning the gap. CDR1 and CDR2 (germline): LNHDA, SQIVND (reference sequence). This CDR3 spans 15 amino acids. CDR3 DNA sequence: TGTGCCAGTAGTATAGAGGGAAGGTCCTACAATGAGCAGTTCTTC. Translation gives CASSIEGRSYNEQFF.

The chain uses TRBV6-1 and TRBJ1-4; maybe TRBD1 (5 bases). The ends were cut back, 7 bases at V and 7 bases at J, with 13 bases in the middle. The CDR3 consists of 13 residues. The V gene's germline CDR1 is MNHNS and CDR2 SASEGT. CDR3 amino acids: CASNPNRSEKLFF. CDR3 DNA sequence: TGTGCCAGCAACCCGAACAGGAGTGAAAAACTGTTTTTT.

The chain couples TRBV5-6 to TRBJ2-5; 7 nucleotides match TRBD1. The CDR3 sequence is 16 residues long. The germline V gene has CDR1 SGHDT and CDR2 YYEEEE. With V trimmed by 4 bases and J by 4 bases, 13 bases remained unmatched. CDR3 sequence reads: CASSQARTGRGETQYF. The CDR3 DNA sequence: TGTGCCAGCAGCCAAGCCAGGACAGGTCGGGGAGAGACCCAGTACTTC. Full variable domain (outside the CDR3, taken from reference TRBV5-6 and TRBJ2-5): DAGVTQSPTHLIKTRGQQVTLRCSPKSGHDTVSWYQQALGQGPQFIFQYYEEEERQRGNFPDRFSGHQFPNYSSELNVNALLLGDSALYLCASSQARTGRGETQYFGPGTRLLVL.

The genes are TRBV2 and TRBJ2-1; 7 bases are a match to TRBD2. This CDR3 has 15 residues. Trimming at V came to 7 bases and at J to 5 bases, leaving 11 bases not matched to a gene. The germline V gene has CDR1 SNHLY and CDR2 FYNNEI. The DNA of the CDR3 is TGTGCCAGCATTCGAGAGGCTAGCGGACACAATGAGCAGTTCTTC. Its protein product is CASIREASGHNEQFF. The whole variable domain, remainder taken from reference TRBV2 and TRBJ2-1, is EPEVTQTPSHQVTQMGQEVILRCVPISNHLYFYWYRQILGQKVEFLVSFYNNEISEKSEIFDDQFSVERPDGSNFTLKIRSTKLEDSAMYFCASIREASGHNEQFFGPGTRLTVL.

This chain joins TRBV29-1 and TRBJ2-3; 8 bases are a match to TRBD2. The trim removed 6 bases at V and 4 bases at J, leaving 9 bases unmatched. Germline CDR1 SQVTM, CDR2 ANQGSEA. CDR3 length: 14 residues. CDR3 region: CSVSGLGSPDTQYF. CDR3 nucleotide sequence: TGCAGCGTCTCGGGACTAGGAAGCCCAGATACGCAGTATTTT.

This chain joins TRBV6-6 and TRBJ2-7; no clear D gene. CDR3 length equals 15 residues. V lost 5 bases to trimming and J lost 2 bases, with 16 bases between them. Germline CDR1 reads MNHNY; CDR2 reads SVGAGI (reference sequence). CDR3 DNA: TGTGCCAGCAGTCCTCAGGTGGTTGCCCCCTACGAGCAGTACTTC. Its translation: CASSPQVVAPYEQYF.

This rearrangement joins TRBV27 to TRBJ2-7; possibly TRBD1 or TRBD2 for D (5 bases each). V was pared by 8 bases and J by 3 bases, with 14 bases between. The germline V gene has CDR1 MNHEY and CDR2 SMNVEV (reference sequence). The CDR3 sequence is 13 residues long. Here the CDR3 DNA reads TGTGCCAGCGGGGTAGTGAGGGGCTACGAGCAGTACTTC. Its protein product is CASGVVRGYEQYF.

This chain connects TRBV18 to TRBJ2-2; possibly TRBD2 for D (5 bases). The V and J ends lost 2 bases and 1 base respectively, with 17 bases between them. Germline V gene lookup returns CDR1 KGHSH and CDR2 LQKENI. This CDR3 spans 18 amino acids. The CDR3 DNA follows: TGTGCCAGCTCACCAAATCTGCTCGGGGTTAAGAACACCGGGGAGCTGTTTTTT. It specifies CASSPNLLGVKNTGELFF. Looking up the rest from reference TRBV18 and TRBJ2-2 gives the full variable domain: NAGVMQNPRHLVRRRGQEARLRCSPMKGHSHVYWYRQLPEEGLKFMVYLQKENIIDESGMPKERFSAEFPKEGPSILRIQQVVRGDSAAYFCASSPNLLGVKNTGELFFGEGSRLTVL.

The genes are TRBV6-1 and TRBJ1-5, with TRBD1 as a possible D gene (5 bases). V lost 8 bases, J lost 0 bases, and 14 bases lay in between. The CDR3 is 15 residues long. CDR1 and CDR2 from the germline V gene are MNHNS and SASEGT. CDR3 protein: CASLRGADSNQPQHF. Written as DNA, the CDR3 is TGTGCCAGCCTCAGAGGGGCGGATAGCAATCAGCCCCAGCATTTT.

This chain uses TRBV7-3 with TRBJ2-3, with TRBD2 identical over 8 bases. Germline assignment: CDR1 SGHTA and CDR2 FQGTGA. This CDR3 comprises 14 residues. J was trimmed by 8 bases and V by 5 bases; bases with no gene match: 9. Here the CDR3 DNA reads TGTGCCAGCAGCGATAAGGGCAGCGGGAGTACGCAGTATTTT. As protein: CASSDKGSGSTQYF.

DNA of the CDR3: TGTGCCAGCAGCTCCCGACAGGGGAAGAACGGGGGCGAAAAACTGTTTTTT. This sequence encodes CASSSRQGKNGGEKLFF. J is TRBJ1-4 and V is TRBV7-9; TRBD1 matches 8 bases. Trimming removed 4 bases from V and 8 bases from J; junction bases left unmatched: 15. The CDR3 is made up of 17 amino acids. From germline, CDR1 is SEHNR and CDR2 FQNEAQ (reference sequence).

The rearrangement joins TRBV5-4 to TRBJ2-1; TRBD2 matches at 7 bases. The CDR3 consists of 15 residues. The germline gives CDR1 SGHNT, CDR2 YYREEE (reference sequence). The J segment lost 8 bases and the V segment lost 4 bases, leaving 12 bases of the junction unmatched. CDR3 in DNA: TGTGCCAGCAGCCGCGTGGCGGGAGTAGTACATGAGCAGTTCTTC. Its protein product is CASSRVAGVVHEQFF.

The chain recombines TRBV23-1 with TRBJ1-2; 9 positions agree with TRBD1. TRBV23-1 is placed among ORFs of uncertain function. J was trimmed by 8 bases and V by 1 base; bases with no gene match: 8. The CDR3 totals 15 residues. As DNA, the CDR3 is TGCGCCAGCAGTCAATACACAGGGGGCTTGGTCGGCTACACCTTC. Translated: CASSQYTGGLVGYTF.

V usage is TRBV7-9 and J usage is TRBJ1-3; D possibly corresponds to TRBD1 (5 bases). The V gene's germline CDR1 is SEHNR and CDR2 FQNEAQ (reference sequence). V was cut by 9 bases and J by 4 bases, with 16 bases left in between. The CDR3 length is 14 residues. This chain's CDR3 is CASSTGVAGNTIYF. The CDR3 DNA reads as TGTGCCAGTTCGACGGGGGTAGCAGGAAACACCATATATTTT.

This chain joins TRBV5-1 and TRBJ2-7, with a weak D call TRBD1 (6 bases). Deletions cut 3 bases from V and 5 bases from J, with 24 bases between. CDR1 SGHRS and CDR2 YFSETQ come from the germline V gene. This CDR3 comprises 17 residues. The CDR3 nucleotides are TGCGCCAGCAGCTCCCGGGACAACAACTCAGTGGTCCACGAGCAGTACTTC. This sequence encodes CASSSRDNNSVVHEQYF.